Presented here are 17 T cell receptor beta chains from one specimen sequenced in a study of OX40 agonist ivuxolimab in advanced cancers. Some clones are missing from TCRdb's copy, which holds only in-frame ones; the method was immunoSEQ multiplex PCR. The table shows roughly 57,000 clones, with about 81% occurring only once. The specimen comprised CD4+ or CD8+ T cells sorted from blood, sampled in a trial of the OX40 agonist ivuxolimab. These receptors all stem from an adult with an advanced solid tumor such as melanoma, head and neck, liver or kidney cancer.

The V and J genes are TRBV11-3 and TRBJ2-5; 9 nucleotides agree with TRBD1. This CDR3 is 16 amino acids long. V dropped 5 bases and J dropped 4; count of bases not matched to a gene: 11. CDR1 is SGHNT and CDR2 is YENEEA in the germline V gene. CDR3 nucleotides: TGTGCCAGCAGCACATCACGGACAGGGGAGGGAGAGACCCAGTACTTC. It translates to CASSTSRTGEGETQYF. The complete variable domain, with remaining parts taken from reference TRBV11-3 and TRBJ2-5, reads EAGVVQSPRYKIIEKKQPVAFWCNPISGHNTLYWYLQNLGQGPELLIRYENEEAVDDSQLPKDRFSAERLKGVDSTLKIQPAELGDSAVYLCASSTSRTGEGETQYFGPGTRLLVL.

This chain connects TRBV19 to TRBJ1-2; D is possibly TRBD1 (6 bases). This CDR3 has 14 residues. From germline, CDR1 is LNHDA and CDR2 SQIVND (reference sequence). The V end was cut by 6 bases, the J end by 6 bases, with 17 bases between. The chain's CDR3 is CASRSAGEWDGYTF. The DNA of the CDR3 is TGTGCCAGTAGGTCCGCAGGGGAGTGGGATGGCTACACCTTC. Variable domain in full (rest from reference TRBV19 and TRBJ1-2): DGGITQSPKYLFRKEGQNVTLSCEQNLNHDAMYWYRQDPGQGLRLIYYSQIVNDFQKGDIAEGYSVSREKKESFPLTVTSAQKNPTAFYLCASRSAGEWDGYTFGSGTRLTVV.

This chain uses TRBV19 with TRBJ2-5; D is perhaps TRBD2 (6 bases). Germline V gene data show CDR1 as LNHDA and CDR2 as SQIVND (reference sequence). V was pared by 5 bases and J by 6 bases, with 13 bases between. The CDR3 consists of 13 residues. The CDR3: CASSFPGEKTQYF. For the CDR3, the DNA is TGTGCCAGTAGTTTTCCGGGGGAGAAGACCCAGTACTTC.

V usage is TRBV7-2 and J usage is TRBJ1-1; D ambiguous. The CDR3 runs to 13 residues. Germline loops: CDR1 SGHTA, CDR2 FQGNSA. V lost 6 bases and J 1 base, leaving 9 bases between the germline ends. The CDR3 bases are TGTGCCAGCAGTACTGACACGAACACTGAAGCTTTCTTT. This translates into CASSTDTNTEAFF.

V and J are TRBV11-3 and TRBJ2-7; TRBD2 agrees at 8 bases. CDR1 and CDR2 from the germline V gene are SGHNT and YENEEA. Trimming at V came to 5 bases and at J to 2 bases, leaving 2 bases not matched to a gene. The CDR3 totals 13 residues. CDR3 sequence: CASSRGGTYEQYF. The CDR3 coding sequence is TGTGCCAGCAGCCGGGGGGGGACCTACGAGCAGTACTTC.

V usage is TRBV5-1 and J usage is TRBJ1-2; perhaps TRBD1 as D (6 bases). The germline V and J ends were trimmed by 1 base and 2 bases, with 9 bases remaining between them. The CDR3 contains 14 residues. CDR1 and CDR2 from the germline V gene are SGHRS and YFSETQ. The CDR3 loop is CASSLQGLNYGYTF. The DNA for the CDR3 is TGCGCCAGCAGCTTGCAGGGGTTGAACTATGGCTACACCTTC.

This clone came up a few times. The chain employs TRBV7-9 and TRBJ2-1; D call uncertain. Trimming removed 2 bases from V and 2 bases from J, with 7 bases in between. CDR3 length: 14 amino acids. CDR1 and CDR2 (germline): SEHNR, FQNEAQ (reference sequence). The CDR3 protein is CASSLSGPYNEQFF. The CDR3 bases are TGTGCCAGCAGCTTAAGTGGCCCCTACAATGAGCAGTTCTTC.

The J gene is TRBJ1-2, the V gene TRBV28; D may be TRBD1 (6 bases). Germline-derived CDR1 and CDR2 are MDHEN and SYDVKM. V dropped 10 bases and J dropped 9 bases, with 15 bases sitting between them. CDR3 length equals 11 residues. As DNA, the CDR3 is TGTGCCATCCAGGGGCGGAGTAGCTACACCTTC. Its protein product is CAIQGRSSYTF.

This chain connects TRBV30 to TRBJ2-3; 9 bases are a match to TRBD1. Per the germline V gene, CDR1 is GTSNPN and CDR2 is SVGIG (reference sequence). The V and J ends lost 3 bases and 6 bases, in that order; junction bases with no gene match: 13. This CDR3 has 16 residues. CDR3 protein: CAWSQAPGQGPDTQYF. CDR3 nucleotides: TGTGCCTGGAGCCAAGCCCCGGGACAGGGTCCCGATACGCAGTATTTT. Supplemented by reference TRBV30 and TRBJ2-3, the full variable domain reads SQTIHQWPATLVQPVGSPLSLECTVEGTSNPNLYWYRQAAGRGLQLLFYSVGIGQISSEVPQNLSASRPQDRQFILSSKKLLLSDSGFYLCAWSQAPGQGPDTQYFGPGTRLTVL.

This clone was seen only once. As DNA, the CDR3 is TGTGCCAGCAGCTTCGGGGGACAGGGCAATGAGCAGTTCTTC. This translates into CASSFGGQGNEQFF. The V gene is TRBV7-6, the J gene TRBJ2-1; 9 bases match TRBD1. The CDR3 totals 14 residues. V was pared by 3 bases and J by 6 bases, with 3 bases of the junction left unmatched. CDR1 is SGHVS, CDR2 FNYEAQ, per germline.

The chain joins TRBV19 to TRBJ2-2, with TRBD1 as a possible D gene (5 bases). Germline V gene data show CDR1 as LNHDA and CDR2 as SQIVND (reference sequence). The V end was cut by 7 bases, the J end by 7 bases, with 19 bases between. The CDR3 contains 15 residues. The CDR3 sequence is CASTTGRNPGGELFF. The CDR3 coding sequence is TGTGCCAGTACAACAGGCCGGAACCCAGGCGGGGAGCTGTTTTTT.

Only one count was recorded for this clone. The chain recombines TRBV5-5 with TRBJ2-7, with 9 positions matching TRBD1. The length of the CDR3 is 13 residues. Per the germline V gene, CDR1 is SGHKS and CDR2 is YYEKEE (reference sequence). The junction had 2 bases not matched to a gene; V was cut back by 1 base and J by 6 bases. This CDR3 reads CASSLTGGLEQYF. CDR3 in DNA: TGTGCCAGCAGCTTGACAGGGGGCCTCGAGCAGTACTTC.

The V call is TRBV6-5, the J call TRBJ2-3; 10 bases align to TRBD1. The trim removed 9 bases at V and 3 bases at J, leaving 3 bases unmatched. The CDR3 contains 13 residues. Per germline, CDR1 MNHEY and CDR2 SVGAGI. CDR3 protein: CASRQGATDTQYF. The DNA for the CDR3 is TGTGCCAGTAGACAGGGGGCAACAGATACGCAGTATTTT.

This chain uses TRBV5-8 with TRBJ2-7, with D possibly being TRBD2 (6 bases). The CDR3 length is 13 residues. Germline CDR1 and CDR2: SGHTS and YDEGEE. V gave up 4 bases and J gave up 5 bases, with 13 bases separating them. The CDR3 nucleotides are TGTGCCAGCAGCCGGGCGTGGGGGGACGAGCAGTACTTC. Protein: CASSRAWGDEQYF. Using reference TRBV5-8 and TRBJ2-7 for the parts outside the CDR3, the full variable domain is EAGVTQSPTHLIKTRGQQATLRCSPISGHTSVYWYQQALGLGLQFLLWYDEGEERNRGNFPPRFSGRQFPNYSSELNVNALELEDSALYLCASSRAWGDEQYFGPGTRLTVT.

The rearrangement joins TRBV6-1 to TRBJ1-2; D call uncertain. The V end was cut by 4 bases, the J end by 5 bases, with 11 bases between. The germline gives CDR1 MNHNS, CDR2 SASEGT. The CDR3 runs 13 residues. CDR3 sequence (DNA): TGTGCCAGCAGTGGAAGCAGCCCTTATGGCTACACCTTC. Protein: CASSGSSPYGYTF.

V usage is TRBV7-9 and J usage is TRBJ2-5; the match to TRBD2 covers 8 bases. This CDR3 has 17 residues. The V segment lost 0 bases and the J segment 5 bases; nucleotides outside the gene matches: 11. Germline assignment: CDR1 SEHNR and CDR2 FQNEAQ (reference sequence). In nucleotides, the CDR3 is TGTGCCAGCAGCTTAGCGCTGACCGGCGGGAGGTGGGAGACCCAGTACTTC. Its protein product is CASSLALTGGRWETQYF.

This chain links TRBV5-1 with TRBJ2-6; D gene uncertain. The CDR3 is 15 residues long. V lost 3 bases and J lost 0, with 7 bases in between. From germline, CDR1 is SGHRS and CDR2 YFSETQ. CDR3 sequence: CASSSSDSGANVLTF. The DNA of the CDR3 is TGCGCCAGCAGCTCGTCAGACTCTGGGGCCAACGTCCTGACTTTC.